The present T cell receptor (beta chain) was sequenced within a study of post-analysis software for immune sequencing data. Study-wide points: Controls had lower frequencies than patients of four or five TRBV segments, which included TRBV5-6, TRBV5-1 and TRBV20-1.

Tagging with unique molecular identifiers was a feature of the TCR beta cDNA libraries. TCRdb called the PCR reads again in MiXCR, with one record for every CDR3 protein. This table has about 570,000 distinct CDR3 sequences, about a third appearing once. On this clonotype: Its target is unknown.

Germline loops: CDR1 SGDLS, CDR2 YYNGEE. The CDR3 length is 14 residues. V lost 6 bases, J lost 0 bases, and 10 bases lay in between. The chain uses TRBV9 and TRBJ2-1; D possibly corresponds to TRBD2 (7 bases). The source material was blood. The receptor's source is a girl aged 2-17 years with multiple sclerosis. The CDR3 region is CASNGGLSYNEQFF. The CDR3 DNA sequence: TGTGCCAGCAACGGGGGGCTCTCCTACAATGAGCAGTTCTTC. The full variable domain, rest sourced from reference TRBV9 and TRBJ2-1, is DSGVTQTPKHLITATGQRVTLRCSPRSGDLSVYWYQQSLDQGLQFLIQYYNGEERAKGNILERFSAQQFPDLHSELNLSSLELGDSALYFCASNGGLSYNEQFFGPGTRLTVL.